This T cell receptor beta chain was captured by sequencing in a study of blood T cell repertoires in COVID-19. Seattle patients were enrolled during active infection and followed longitudinally. Here immunoSEQ multiplex PCR was the method, and the copy in TCRdb shows in-frame clones only, minus some. The sample yields approximately 500,000 clones, around 90% seen once. Trimming took 5 bases from V and 0 from J, leaving 14 bases between them. The CDR3 has 15 amino acids. The germline V gene encodes CDR1 MDHEN and CDR2 SYDVKM. V usage is TRBV28 and J usage is TRBJ2-7, with D perhaps matching TRBD1 (6 bases). Sequenced: peripheral blood. The receptor was isolated from a woman aged 50 to 65 with COVID-19, enrolled during active disease. As DNA, the CDR3 is TGTGCCAGCAGTCCTCCCCGGGACACCTCCTACGAGCAGTACTTC. It is translated as CASSPPRDTSYEQYF.